Sequencing of this TCR beta chain was carried out in a study of siplizumab effects on memory and regulatory T cells. Study conclusions and caveats: Naive T cells apparently outstripped memory cells in diversity and seemed major alloresponse contributors. Alloreactive sequences traceable to unstimulated CD4+ memory cells declined significantly under siplizumab.

Sequencing was performed with immunoSEQ multiplex PCR; in TCRdb, only in-frame clones are kept and a portion is missing. This sample has tens of thousands of clones, with around nine tenths found just once. Comments on this clone: Its antigen remains unidentified.

V lost 4 bases and J 2 bases, leaving 18 bases between the germline ends. The CDR3 covers 16 residues. Per germline, CDR1 SGHKS and CDR2 YYEKEE (reference sequence). Sequenced input: Tregs sorted from blood. The receptor was isolated from a human donor in good health. V gene TRBV5-5 combines with J gene TRBJ2-5, with D perhaps matching TRBD2 (6 bases). In DNA, the CDR3 is TGTGCCAGCAGCCCCCGCGTCGCCGCGGGGCAAGAGACCCAGTACTTC. Amino acids: CASSPRVAAGQETQYF.